Sequencing of this T cell receptor beta chain was carried out in a study of OX40 agonist ivuxolimab in advanced cancers. The method was immunoSEQ multiplex PCR; TCRdb's version includes in-frame clones alone and lacks a portion of them. This sample has 70,000 or so clones, with about 90% found just once. The CDR3 loop spans 14 amino acids. J was trimmed by 9 bases and V by 3 bases; bases with no gene match: 8. The germline V gene has CDR1 MNHEY and CDR2 SMNVEV (reference sequence). Sample: CD4+ or CD8+ T cells sorted from blood, taken in a trial of the OX40 agonist ivuxolimab. The chain recombines TRBV27 with TRBJ2-1, with TRBD1 identical over 7 bases. The sequence was obtained from an adult with an advanced solid tumor such as melanoma, head and neck, liver or kidney cancer. This CDR3 reads CASSFATGSAEQFF. CDR3 bases: TGTGCCAGCAGTTTCGCGACAGGGTCCGCTGAGCAGTTCTTC.